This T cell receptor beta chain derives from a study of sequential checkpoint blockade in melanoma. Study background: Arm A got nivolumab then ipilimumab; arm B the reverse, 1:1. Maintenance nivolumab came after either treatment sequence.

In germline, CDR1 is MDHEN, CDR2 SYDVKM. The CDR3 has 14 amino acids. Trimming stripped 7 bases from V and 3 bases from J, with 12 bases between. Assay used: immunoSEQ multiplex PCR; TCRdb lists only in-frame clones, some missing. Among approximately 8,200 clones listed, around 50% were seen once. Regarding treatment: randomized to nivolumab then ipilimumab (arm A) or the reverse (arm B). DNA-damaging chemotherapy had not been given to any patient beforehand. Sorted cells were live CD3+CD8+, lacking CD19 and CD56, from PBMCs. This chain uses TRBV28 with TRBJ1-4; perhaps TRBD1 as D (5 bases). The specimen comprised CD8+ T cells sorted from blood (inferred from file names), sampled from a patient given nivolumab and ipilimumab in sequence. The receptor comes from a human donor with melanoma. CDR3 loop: CASKGNLPNEKLFF. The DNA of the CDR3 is TGTGCCAGCAAGGGGAATCTCCCTAATGAAAAACTGTTTTTT.